The T cell receptor beta chain under discussion was sequenced for a study of graft-versus-host responses after intestinal transplantation. Across the study: All of the recipients had induction that used anti-thymocyte globulin, then tacrolimus and steroids for around three years.

Data came from immunoSEQ multiplex PCR; TCRdb stores just in-frame clones and leaves some out. The table shows 100,000 or so clones, with over 85% occurring only once. Regarding this clone: Antigen unknown.

CDR1 LGHNA and CDR2 YNFKEQ come from the germline V gene. V dropped 4 bases and J dropped 4; count of bases not matched to a gene: 9. The CDR3 consists of 16 residues. Findings and caveats of the study: High graft-versus-host to host-versus-graft clonal ratios were seen in allografts of patients with graft-donor T cell macrochimerism. Investigators detected GvH clones in recipient marrow, with some emerging earlier in ileum or blood.

The J gene is TRBJ2-5, the V gene TRBV4-2; 10 bases agree with TRBD1. Sequencing used unstimulated CD8+ T cells sorted from spleen or lymph node cells, obtained before transplant. The TCR comes from a human donor who was the organ donor for an intestinal transplant. Written as DNA, the CDR3 is TGTGCCAGCAGCCCAAGGACAGGGGACAGGGGAGAGACCCAGTACTTC. Translating gives CASSPRTGDRGETQYF.